The next 2 T cell receptor beta chains were all read from a single sample in a study of T-cell reconstitution after alpha-beta-depleted transplantation in children. The library targeted TCRbeta and was prepared with unique molecular identifiers. One entry per CDR3 protein, called by TCRdb with MiXCR from the PCR reads. The repertoire includes 500,000 to 650,000 distinct CDR3 sequences, under 15% of them detected once, and over 2% sits in the top ten. The sample in question was PBMCs, mostly from graft donor cells, obtained 360 days after TCRalphabeta/CD19-depleted stem cell transplant. These receptors were collected from a male patient between 5 and 17 years old who had a stem cell transplant for acute myeloid leukemia, so the T cells may come from the graft donor.

This clonotype occurred a few times. The chain employs TRBV5-1 and TRBJ1-6; 9 positions agree with TRBD1. Trimming took 3 bases from V and 8 from J; bases not matched to a gene: 6. CDR1 SGHRS and CDR2 YFSETQ come from the germline V gene. The CDR3 is 15 residues long. Written as DNA, the CDR3 is TGCGCCAGCAGCTCGGGACAGGGTATGGATTCACCCCTCCACTTT. Translated, it gives CASSSGQGMDSPLHF.

The chain joins TRBV28 to TRBJ2-2; 13 nucleotides align to TRBD2. The length of the CDR3 is 15 residues. The germline V gene encodes CDR1 MDHEN and CDR2 SYDVKM. V was pared by 6 bases and J by 4 bases, with 2 bases of the junction left unmatched. The CDR3 sequence is CASRTSGRPTGELFF. In DNA form, the CDR3 reads TGTGCCAGCAGGACTAGCGGGAGGCCCACCGGGGAGCTGTTTTTT. Combining the CDR3 with reference TRBV28 and TRBJ2-2 gives the whole variable domain DVKVTQSSRYLVKRTGEKVFLECVQDMDHENMFWYRQDPGLGLRLIYFSYDVKMKEKGDIPEGYSVSREKKERFSLILESASTNQTSMYLCASRTSGRPTGELFFGEGSRLTVL.